This entry lists 23 T cell receptor beta chains sequenced from one sample in a study of T-cell reconstitution after alpha-beta-depleted transplantation in children. Library preparation (for TCRbeta) was performed with unique molecular identifiers. TCRdb used MiXCR to reprocess the PCR reads, holding one entry per CDR3 protein. Altogether about 900,000 distinct CDR3 sequences are present, less than 30% being singletons, with the ten largest covering roughly 30%. The sequencing here drew on PBMCs, mostly from graft donor cells, taken 360 days after TCRalphabeta/CD19-depleted stem cell transplant. The receptors come from a boy under two years old who had a stem cell transplant for SCID, so the T cells may come from the graft donor.

V usage is TRBV20-1 and J usage is TRBJ2-5, with a possible D match to TRBD1 (6 bases). This CDR3 is 12 amino acids long. Germline CDR1 is DFQATT and CDR2 is SNEGSKA (reference sequence). CDR3: CSAWGQGQTQYF. The CDR3, as DNA: TGCAGCGCCTGGGGGCAGGGACAGACCCAGTACTTC.

This clonotype was counted a few times. The chain uses TRBV5-1 and TRBJ2-2; no firm D call. The germline V gene encodes CDR1 SGHRS and CDR2 YFSETQ. Trimming pared 2 bases from V and 3 bases from J, leaving 5 bases between. The CDR3 length is 13 residues. The CDR3 region has the DNA TGCGCCAGCAGCTTCGGCTACACCGGGGAGCTGTTTTTT. It codes for CASSFGYTGELFF.

This chain links TRBV6-2 or TRBV6-3 with TRBJ1-5; a possible D gene is TRBD1 (6 bases). CDR1 and CDR2 from the germline V gene are MNHEY and SVGEGT. The CDR3 loop spans 15 amino acids. Trimming took 4 bases from V and 3 from J, leaving 13 bases between them. CDR3 sequence (DNA): TGTGCCAGCAGTTTGAACAGGGCCCCCAATCAGCCCCAGCATTTT. Its protein is CASSLNRAPNQPQHF.

The J gene is TRBJ2-1, the V gene TRBV29-1; 12 bases fit TRBD2. The CDR3 is 18 residues long. After removal of 0 bases from V and 9 bases from J, the junction contained 15 bases not matched to a gene. The germline CDR1 and CDR2 sequences are SQVTM and ANQGSEA. CDR3 coding DNA: TGCAGCGTTGAAGATTCCCTAGCGGGGGGGCCTTTCTTTCGTGAGCAGTTCTTC. This gives the protein CSVEDSLAGGPFFREQFF.

The genes are TRBV25-1 and TRBJ2-5, with TRBD2 identical over 12 bases. The V segment lost 8 bases and the J segment 5 bases; nucleotides outside the gene matches: 9. This CDR3 spans 15 amino acids. CDR1 is MGHDK, CDR2 SYGVNS, per germline. The DNA of the CDR3 is TGTGCCAGCCACGCTAGCGGGGGGGCCGCTGAGACCCAGTACTTC. This gives the protein CASHASGGAAETQYF.

Here the CDR3 reads CASRRSGRSETQYF. The CDR3 DNA reads TGTGCCAGCCGCCGATCGGGGCGGTCGGAGACCCAGTACTTC. The V gene is TRBV6-2 or TRBV6-3, the J gene TRBJ2-5, with D possibly called TRBD1 or TRBD2 (5 bases each). The CDR3 contains 14 residues. Germline V CDR1 and CDR2: MNHEY, SVGEGT. Between the trimmed V and J ends, which lost 8 bases and 5 bases, there was a span of 18 bases.

The chain combines TRBV6-1 with TRBJ2-1; TRBD2 matches 8 bases. CDR3 length equals 15 residues. J gave up 8 bases and V 6 bases, and 12 bases lay outside the gene matches. CDR1 is MNHNS and CDR2 is SASEGT in the germline V gene. The CDR3 bases are TGTGCCAGCAGCCCCGGGGGGGCCGGTGGCGATGAGCAGTTCTTC. This codes for CASSPGGAGGDEQFF.

This clonotype was counted between two and nine times. The chain recombines TRBV5-1 with TRBJ2-3; 11 nucleotides agree with TRBD2. From germline, CDR1 is SGHRS and CDR2 YFSETQ. Losses at the gene ends were 0 bases for V and 3 bases for J; bases not matched to a gene: 6. This CDR3 contains 17 residues. CDR3 in amino acids: CASSLAETSGVTDTQYF. The DNA of the CDR3 is TGCGCCAGCAGCTTGGCTGAGACTAGCGGGGTAACAGATACGCAGTATTTT.

The table lists this clonotype with a few counts. The CDR3 is CASSYLRGSGNTIYF. CDR3 in DNA: TGTGCCAGCAGTTACCTTAGGGGCTCTGGAAACACCATATATTTT. V and J are TRBV6-5 and TRBJ1-3; TRBD1 might be the D (5 bases). This CDR3 is 15 amino acids long. V lost 2 bases, J lost 0 bases, and 8 bases lay in between. Looked up from germline, CDR1 is MNHEY and CDR2 is SVGAGI.

The V and J genes are TRBV11-2 and TRBJ2-2; D gene unclear. V dropped 5 bases and J dropped 6 bases, with 13 bases sitting between them. CDR3 length: 14 residues. Germline values: CDR1 SGHAT, CDR2 FQNNGV. The CDR3 is CASSPGGRAGELFF. As DNA, the CDR3 is TGTGCCAGCAGCCCCGGTGGTAGGGCCGGGGAGCTGTTTTTT.

This clonotype has a handful of counts. This chain joins TRBV7-8 and TRBJ1-5; D gene unclear. Germline-derived CDR1 and CDR2 are SGHVS and FQNEAQ. The length of the CDR3 is 14 residues. Trimming pared 3 bases from V and 3 bases from J, leaving 9 bases between. CDR3 residues: CASSLGMVNQPQHF. DNA of the CDR3: TGTGCCAGCAGCTTGGGGATGGTCAATCAGCCCCAGCATTTT.

The chain employs TRBV29-1 and TRBJ2-3; maybe TRBD1 (5 bases). Germline CDR1 SQVTM, CDR2 ANQGSEA. V lost 1 base to trimming and J lost 0 bases, with 8 bases between them. This CDR3 is 14 amino acids long. CDR3 in amino acids: CSVEGTTSTDTQYF. For the CDR3, the DNA is TGCAGCGTTGAAGGGACAACTAGCACAGATACGCAGTATTTT.

The chain is built from TRBV4-1 and TRBJ2-7, with D perhaps matching TRBD2 (7 bases). Trimming took 1 base from V and 4 from J, leaving 14 bases between them. This CDR3 has 15 residues. The germline V gene has CDR1 MGHRA and CDR2 YSYEKL. The CDR3: CASSQVAGARYEQYF. CDR3 in DNA: TGCGCCAGCAGCCAAGTTGCGGGGGCGCGGTACGAGCAGTACTTC.

This clonotype was seen a handful of times. The chain is built from TRBV4-1 and TRBJ2-3, with 7 bases that match TRBD1. The CDR3 is made up of 17 amino acids. Germline lookup yields CDR1 MGHRA and CDR2 YSYEKL. Germline trimming cut 3 bases from V and 0 bases from J; bases unmatched to any gene: 9. The CDR3 reads CASSHRRQGTSTDTQYF. The CDR3 nucleotides read TGCGCCAGCAGCCATCGAAGACAGGGAACTAGCACAGATACGCAGTATTTT.

The V gene is TRBV12-3 or TRBV12-4, the J gene TRBJ2-2; perhaps TRBD2 as D (5 bases). The CDR3 totals 15 residues. V lost 1 base and J 6 bases, leaving 12 bases between the germline ends. The DNA of the CDR3 is TGTGCCAGCAGTTTAGAAGTCGCGGGTTCCGGGGAGCTGTTTTTT. This gives the protein CASSLEVAGSGELFF.

This sequence joins TRBV5-1 and TRBJ2-1, with TRBD2 matching 9 bases. CDR3 length: 16 amino acids. Germline V gene lookup returns CDR1 SGHRS and CDR2 YFSETQ. V was pared by 0 bases and J by 3 bases, with 4 bases of the junction left unmatched. The CDR3 bases are TGCGCCAGCAGCTTGGCCGCGGGGGGGGTCTACAATGAGCAGTTCTTC. This gives the protein CASSLAAGGVYNEQFF.

This clonotype was found a few times. This chain links TRBV19 with TRBJ1-1; D unresolved. The V end lost 8 bases, the J end lost 10 bases, and 14 bases lay between the germline ends. The CDR3 is 11 amino acids. Germline values: CDR1 LNHDA, CDR2 SQIVND (reference sequence). The CDR3 bases are TGTGCCAGTCGGAGTACGCCCGGAGCTTTCTTT. Encoded protein: CASRSTPGAFF.

In this sample, this clonotype turned up many times. The rearrangement uses TRBV29-1 and TRBJ1-5; D gene uncertain. This CDR3 spans 12 amino acids. The ends were cut back, 5 bases at V and 5 bases at J, with 10 bases in the middle. Germline V gene sequence: CDR1 SQVTM, CDR2 ANQGSEA. The CDR3 coding sequence is TGCAGCGTTCGCTCGGGCGATCAGCCCCAGCATTTT. The encoded protein is CSVRSGDQPQHF.

V is TRBV6-1 and J is TRBJ2-1; D might be TRBD1 (6 bases). Germline values: CDR1 MNHNS, CDR2 SASEGT. Trimming pared 5 bases from V and 0 bases from J, leaving 14 bases between. The CDR3 covers 16 residues. The CDR3 DNA reads as TGTGCCAGCAGTCCCTCCGGCAGGGGCTCCTACAATGAGCAGTTCTTC. Protein: CASSPSGRGSYNEQFF.

The table lists this clonotype with a few counts. The chain uses TRBV28 and TRBJ2-1, with TRBD2 identical over 10 bases. This CDR3 contains 16 residues. The J segment lost 5 bases and the V segment lost 7 bases, leaving 11 bases of the junction unmatched. The germline V gene has CDR1 MDHEN and CDR2 SYDVKM. The CDR3 region is CASTVSTSGSHNEQFF. Here the CDR3 DNA reads TGTGCCAGCACCGTATCGACTAGCGGGTCTCACAATGAGCAGTTCTTC.

The chain has TRBV6-1 and TRBJ1-1; tentatively, D is TRBD1 (6 bases). From germline, CDR1 is MNHNS and CDR2 SASEGT. This CDR3 is built from 14 residues. The V and J ends lost 5 bases and 6 bases respectively, with 16 bases between them. CDR3 coding DNA: TGTGCCAGCAGTCCCACAGGGAGCACGGCTGAAGCTTTCTTT. Protein sequence: CASSPTGSTAEAFF.

This clonotype turned up a few times. The chain joins TRBV20-1 to TRBJ2-7; maybe TRBD2 (6 bases). The V gene lost 6 bases and the J gene lost 2 bases, with 14 bases spanning the gap. CDR1 DFQATT and CDR2 SNEGSKA come from the germline V gene (reference sequence). The CDR3 is 13 residues long. The CDR3: CSANLGGTYEQYF. The CDR3 region has the DNA TGCAGTGCAAACTTGGGGGGAACCTACGAGCAGTACTTC.

V is TRBV4-1 and J is TRBJ2-1; maybe TRBD1 (6 bases). The CDR3 totals 19 residues. With 4 bases removed from V and 0 bases from J, the gap between germline ends came to 22 bases. The germline V gene has CDR1 MGHRA and CDR2 YSYEKL. The CDR3 sequence: CASSPRDPGTTSSYNEQFF. The CDR3 DNA reads as TGCGCCAGCAGCCCCCGGGACCCCGGGACAACCAGCTCCTACAATGAGCAGTTCTTC.